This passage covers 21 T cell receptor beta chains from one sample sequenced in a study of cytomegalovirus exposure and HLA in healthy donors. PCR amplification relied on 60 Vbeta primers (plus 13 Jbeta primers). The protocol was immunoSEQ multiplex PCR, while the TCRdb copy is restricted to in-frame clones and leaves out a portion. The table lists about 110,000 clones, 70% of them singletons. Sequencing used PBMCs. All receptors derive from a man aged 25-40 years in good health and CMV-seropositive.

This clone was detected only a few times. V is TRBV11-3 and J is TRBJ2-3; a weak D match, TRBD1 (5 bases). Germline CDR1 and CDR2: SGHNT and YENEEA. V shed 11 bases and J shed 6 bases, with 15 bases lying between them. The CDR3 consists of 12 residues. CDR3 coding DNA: TGTGCCTCCAGGGCAGTAATGGATACGCAGTATTTT. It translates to CASRAVMDTQYF.

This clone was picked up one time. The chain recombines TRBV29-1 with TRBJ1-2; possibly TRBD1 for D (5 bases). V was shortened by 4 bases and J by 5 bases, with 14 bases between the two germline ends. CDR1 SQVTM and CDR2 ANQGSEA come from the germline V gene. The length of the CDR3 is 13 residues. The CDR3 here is CSVGTAGQYGYTF. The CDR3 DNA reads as TGCAGCGTTGGGACGGCTGGACAATATGGCTACACCTTC.

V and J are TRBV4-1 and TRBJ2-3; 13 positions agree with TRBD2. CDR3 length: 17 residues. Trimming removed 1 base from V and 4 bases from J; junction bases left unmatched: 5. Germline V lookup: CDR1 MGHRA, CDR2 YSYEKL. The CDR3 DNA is TGCGCCAGCAGCCAAGGGGAACTAGCGGGGGGGCCAGATACGCAGTATTTT. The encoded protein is CASSQGELAGGPDTQYF.

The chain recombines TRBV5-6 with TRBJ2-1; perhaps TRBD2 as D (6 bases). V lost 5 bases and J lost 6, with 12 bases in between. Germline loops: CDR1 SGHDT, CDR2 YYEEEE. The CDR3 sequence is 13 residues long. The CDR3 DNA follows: TGTGCCAGCAGTTTCGGGACTTCCAATGAGCAGTTCTTC. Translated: CASSFGTSNEQFF.

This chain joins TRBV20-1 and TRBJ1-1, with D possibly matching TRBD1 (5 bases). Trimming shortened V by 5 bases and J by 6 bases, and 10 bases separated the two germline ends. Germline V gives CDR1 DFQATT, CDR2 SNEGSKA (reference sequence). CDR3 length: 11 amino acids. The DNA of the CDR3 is TGCAGTGCTCGACCCAGGGCTGAAGCTTTCTTT. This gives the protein CSARPRAEAFF.

The CDR3: CASSRRAAPNYGYTF. The CDR3 DNA reads TGTGCCAGCAGCCGTAGAGCGGCGCCAAACTATGGCTACACCTTC. V gene TRBV5-6 combines with J gene TRBJ1-2; D unresolved. Germline lookup yields CDR1 SGHDT and CDR2 YYEEEE. This CDR3 region has 15 residues. The V end lost 4 bases, the J end lost 2 bases, and 15 bases lay between the germline ends.

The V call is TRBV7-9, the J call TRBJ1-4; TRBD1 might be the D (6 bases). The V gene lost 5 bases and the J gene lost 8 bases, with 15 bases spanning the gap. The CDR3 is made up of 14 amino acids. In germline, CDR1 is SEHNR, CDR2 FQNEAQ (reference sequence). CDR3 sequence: CASSGGTWGEKLFF. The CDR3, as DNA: TGTGCCAGCAGCGGTGGGACATGGGGCGAAAAACTGTTTTTT.

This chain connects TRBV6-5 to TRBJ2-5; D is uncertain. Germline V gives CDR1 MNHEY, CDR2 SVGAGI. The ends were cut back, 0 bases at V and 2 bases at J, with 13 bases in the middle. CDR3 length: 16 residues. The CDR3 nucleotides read TGTGCCAGCAGTTACTCGCCGCTGACTGTTCAAGAGACCCAGTACTTC. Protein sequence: CASSYSPLTVQETQYF.

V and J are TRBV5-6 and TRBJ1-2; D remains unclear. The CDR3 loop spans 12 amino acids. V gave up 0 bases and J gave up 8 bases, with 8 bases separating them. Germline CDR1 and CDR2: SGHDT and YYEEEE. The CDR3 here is CASSLAGNGYTF. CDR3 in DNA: TGTGCCAGCAGCTTGGCCGGGAACGGCTACACCTTC.

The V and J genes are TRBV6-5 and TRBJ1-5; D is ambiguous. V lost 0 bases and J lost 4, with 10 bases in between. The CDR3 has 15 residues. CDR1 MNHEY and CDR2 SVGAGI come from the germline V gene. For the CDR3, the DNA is TGTGCCAGCAGTTACTCGGCAGTTGCAAATCAGCCCCAGCATTTT. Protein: CASSYSAVANQPQHF.

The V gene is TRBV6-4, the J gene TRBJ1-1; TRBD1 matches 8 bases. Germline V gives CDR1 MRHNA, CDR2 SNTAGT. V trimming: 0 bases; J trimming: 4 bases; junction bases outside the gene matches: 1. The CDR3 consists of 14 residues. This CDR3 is CASSDSDRATEAFF. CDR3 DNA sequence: TGTGCCAGCAGTGACTCGGACAGGGCCACTGAAGCTTTCTTT.

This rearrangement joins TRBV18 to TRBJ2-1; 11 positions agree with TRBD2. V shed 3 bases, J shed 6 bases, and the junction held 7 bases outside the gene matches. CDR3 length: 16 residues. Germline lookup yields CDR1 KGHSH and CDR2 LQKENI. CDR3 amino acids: CASSPPLAGGFNEQFF. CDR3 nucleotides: TGTGCCAGCTCACCCCCCCTAGCGGGGGGATTCAATGAGCAGTTCTTC.

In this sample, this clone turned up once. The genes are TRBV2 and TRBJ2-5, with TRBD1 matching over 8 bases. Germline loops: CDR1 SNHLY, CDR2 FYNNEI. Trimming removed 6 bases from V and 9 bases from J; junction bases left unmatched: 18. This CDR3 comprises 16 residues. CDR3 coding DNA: TGTGCCAGCAGGGGGGACTCAGGGGGCTCCCCCGGGGCCCAGTACTTC. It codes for CASRGDSGGSPGAQYF.

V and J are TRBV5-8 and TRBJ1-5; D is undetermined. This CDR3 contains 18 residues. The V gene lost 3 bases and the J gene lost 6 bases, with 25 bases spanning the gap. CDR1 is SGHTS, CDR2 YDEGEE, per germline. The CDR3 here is CASSSGSIPRGGFQPQHF. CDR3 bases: TGTGCCAGCAGCTCCGGGAGTATACCTCGGGGAGGATTTCAGCCCCAGCATTTT. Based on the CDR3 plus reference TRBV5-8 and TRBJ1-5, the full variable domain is EAGVTQSPTHLIKTRGQQATLRCSPISGHTSVYWYQQALGLGLQFLLWYDEGEERNRGNFPPRFSGRQFPNYSSELNVNALELEDSALYLCASSSGSIPRGGFQPQHFGDGTRLSIL.

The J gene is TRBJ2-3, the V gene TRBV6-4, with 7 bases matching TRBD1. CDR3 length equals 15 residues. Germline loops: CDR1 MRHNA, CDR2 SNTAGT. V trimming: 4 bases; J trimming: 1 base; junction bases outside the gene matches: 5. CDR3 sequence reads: CASSVNGQGTDTQYF. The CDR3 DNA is TGTGCCAGCAGTGTCAACGGACAGGGCACAGATACGCAGTATTTT.

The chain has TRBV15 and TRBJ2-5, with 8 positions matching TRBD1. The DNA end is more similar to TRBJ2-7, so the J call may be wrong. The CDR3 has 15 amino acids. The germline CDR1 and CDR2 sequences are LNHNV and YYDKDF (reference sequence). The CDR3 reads CATSRGPQGASEQYF. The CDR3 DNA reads TGTGCCACCAGCAGAGGGCCCCAGGGGGCTAGCGAGCAGTACTTC.

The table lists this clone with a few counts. DNA of the CDR3: TGTGCCAGCAGTGTGTCGGGACAGAATAATTCACCCCTCCACTTT. Its protein is CASSVSGQNNSPLHF. The chain employs TRBV25-1 and TRBJ1-6; 7 nucleotides match TRBD1. Germline values: CDR1 MGHDK, CDR2 SYGVNS. The CDR3 length is 15 residues. Trimming took 4 bases from V and 5 from J; bases not matched to a gene: 5.

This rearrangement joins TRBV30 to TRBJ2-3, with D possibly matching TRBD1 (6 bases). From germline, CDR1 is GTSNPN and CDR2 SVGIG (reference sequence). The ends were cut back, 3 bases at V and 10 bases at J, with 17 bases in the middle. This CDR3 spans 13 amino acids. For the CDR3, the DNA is TGTGCCTGGAGCGTTAACCACAGGGTGGCGCAGTATTTT. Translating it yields CAWSVNHRVAQYF.

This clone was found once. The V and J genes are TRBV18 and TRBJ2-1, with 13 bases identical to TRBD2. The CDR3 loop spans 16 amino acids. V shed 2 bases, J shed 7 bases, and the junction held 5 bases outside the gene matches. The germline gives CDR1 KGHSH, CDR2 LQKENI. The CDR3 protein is CASSPGLAGAGNEQFF. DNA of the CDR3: TGTGCCAGCTCACCAGGACTAGCGGGAGCGGGAAATGAGCAGTTCTTC.

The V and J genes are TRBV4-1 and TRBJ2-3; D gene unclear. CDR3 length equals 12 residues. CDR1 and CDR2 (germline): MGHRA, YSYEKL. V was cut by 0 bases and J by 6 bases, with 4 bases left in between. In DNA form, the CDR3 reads TGCGCCAGCAGCCAAGATCTGGATACGCAGTATTTT. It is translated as CASSQDLDTQYF.

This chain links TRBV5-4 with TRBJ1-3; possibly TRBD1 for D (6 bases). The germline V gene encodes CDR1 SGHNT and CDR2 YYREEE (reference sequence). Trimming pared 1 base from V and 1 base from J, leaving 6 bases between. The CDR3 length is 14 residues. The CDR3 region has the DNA TGTGCCAGCAGCTTGACAGGGTCTGGAAACACCATATATTTT. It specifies CASSLTGSGNTIYF.